The 31 T cell receptor beta chains reported below all come from one sample, sequenced in a study of identical twins. One entry per CDR3 protein, called by TCRdb with MiXCR from the 5' RACE reads. This sample has roughly 490,000 distinct CDR3 sequences, with more than 13% found just once. The same sample was also used in a study of yellow fever vaccine responses in identical twins.

What was sequenced was CD4+ T cells sorted from blood. The source is a woman aged 18-29 years in good health.

This clonotype has ten or more counts. V and J are TRBV2 and TRBJ2-7; D is undetermined. V was trimmed by 2 bases and J by 2 bases, leaving 1 base between them. Looked up from germline, CDR1 is SNHLY and CDR2 is FYNNEI. The CDR3 spans 11 residues. The CDR3 loop is CASSETYEQYF. CDR3 sequence (DNA): TGTGCCAGCAGTGAAACCTACGAGCAGTACTTC.

This chain uses TRBV6-5 with TRBJ2-7; D might be TRBD2 (5 bases). Trimming stripped 0 bases from V and 2 bases from J, with 17 bases between. The germline V gene encodes CDR1 MNHEY and CDR2 SVGAGI. The CDR3 length is 17 residues. The CDR3 here is CASSYSSGGRVTYEQYF. CDR3 sequence (DNA): TGTGCCAGCAGTTACTCGAGTGGTGGGCGGGTTACCTACGAGCAGTACTTC.

The sample holds a few counts of this clonotype. J is TRBJ2-5 and V is TRBV7-2; 8 nucleotides align to TRBD2. This CDR3 has 15 amino acids. Germline CDR1 and CDR2: SGHTA and FQGNSA. V gave up 3 bases and J gave up 0 bases; unmatched junction bases: 3. DNA of the CDR3: TGTGCCAGCAGCTTTGGCGGGGGGTACCAAGAGACCCAGTACTTC. Residues: CASSFGGGYQETQYF.

V and J are TRBV6-5 and TRBJ1-1, with D unresolved. Germline V gene lookup returns CDR1 MNHEY and CDR2 SVGAGI. The CDR3 is made up of 16 amino acids. Trimming removed 0 bases at V and 3 bases at J, with 14 bases between. This chain's CDR3 is CASSYSSGLWDTEAFF. CDR3 nucleotides: TGTGCCAGCAGTTACTCGAGTGGGTTGTGGGACACTGAAGCTTTCTTT.

Here the CDR3 reads CASTSGLAGGLRVTDTQYF. In nucleotides, the CDR3 is TGTGCCAGCACCAGTGGACTAGCGGGAGGGCTCAGGGTGACAGATACGCAGTATTTT. The chain carries TRBV6-1 and TRBJ2-3; 15 bases match TRBD2. CDR3 length: 19 residues. Germline CDR1 is MNHNS and CDR2 is SASEGT. J was trimmed by 3 bases and V by 7 bases; bases with no gene match: 14.

This clonotype was seen a few times. V is TRBV6-6 and J is TRBJ1-1; D is undetermined. The germline CDR1 and CDR2 sequences are MNHNY and SVGAGI (reference sequence). CDR3 size: 11 residues. V gave up 6 bases and J gave up 11 bases, with 13 bases separating them. The CDR3 here is CASRSTRVAFF. CDR3 bases: TGTGCCAGCAGATCAACAAGGGTCGCTTTCTTT.

This clonotype was seen a handful of times. The genes are TRBV3-1 and TRBJ1-2, with a tentative D call TRBD1 (6 bases). Germline CDR1 is LGHDT and CDR2 is YNNKEL (reference sequence). The CDR3 consists of 15 residues. Trimming removed 1 base at V and 5 bases at J, with 14 bases between. The CDR3 reads CASSQGDLQGYGYTF. Here the CDR3 DNA reads TGTGCCAGCAGCCAAGGGGACTTACAGGGATATGGCTACACCTTC. Filled out from reference TRBV3-1 and TRBJ1-2, the complete variable domain reads DTAVSQTPKYLVTQMGNDKSIKCEQNLGHDTMYWYKQDSKKFLKIMFSYNNKELIINETVPNRFSPKSPDKAHLNLHINSLELGDSAVYFCASSQGDLQGYGYTFGSGTRLTVV.

This rearrangement joins TRBV2 to TRBJ2-2, with 8 bases fitting TRBD2. V shed 4 bases, J shed 5 bases, and the junction held 6 bases outside the gene matches. CDR1 SNHLY and CDR2 FYNNEI come from the germline V gene. This CDR3 region has 15 residues. This CDR3 reads CASSAAGGGTGELFF. CDR3 in DNA: TGTGCCAGCAGTGCGGCGGGAGGCGGAACCGGGGAGCTGTTTTTT. Based on the CDR3 plus reference TRBV2 and TRBJ2-2, the full variable domain is EPEVTQTPSHQVTQMGQEVILRCVPISNHLYFYWYRQILGQKVEFLVSFYNNEISEKSEIFDDQFSVERPDGSNFTLKIRSTKLEDSAMYFCASSAAGGGTGELFFGEGSRLTVL.

This clonotype was counted a few times. This chain uses TRBV11-3 with TRBJ2-2; D is uncertain. CDR3 size: 17 residues. Deletions cut 0 bases from V and 0 bases from J, with 11 bases between. Germline loops: CDR1 SGHNT, CDR2 YENEEA. CDR3 loop: CASSLDRGTANTGELFF. The CDR3, as DNA: TGTGCCAGCAGCTTAGATCGTGGTACAGCGAACACCGGGGAGCTGTTTTTT.

The chain combines TRBV25-1 with TRBJ2-7, with D possibly TRBD2 on 7 matching bases. Deletions cut 2 bases from V and 6 bases from J, with 14 bases between. Germline CDR1 MGHDK, CDR2 SYGVNS. The CDR3 runs to 14 residues. CDR3 sequence (DNA): TGTGCCAGCAGTGAAGGGGGGGCGCTGGGCGAGCAGTACTTC. It encodes CASSEGGALGEQYF.

The V gene is TRBV5-1, the J gene TRBJ1-5, with 8 bases fitting TRBD1. V dropped 3 bases and J dropped 4; count of bases not matched to a gene: 3. CDR1 is SGHRS and CDR2 is YFSETQ in the germline V gene. CDR3 length: 14 residues. CDR3 coding DNA: TGCGCCAGCAGCTCAGGGGGCCCTAATCAGCCCCAGCATTTT. It codes for CASSSGGPNQPQHF.

The J gene is TRBJ2-1, the V gene TRBV29-1; D gene uncertain. CDR1 SQVTM and CDR2 ANQGSEA come from the germline V gene. Deletions cut 4 bases from V and 4 bases from J, with 5 bases between. The CDR3 has 11 residues. For the CDR3, the DNA is TGCAGCGTTGCAGCTTACAATGAGCAGTTCTTC. The encoded protein is CSVAAYNEQFF.

This clonotype was seen at least ten times. The V and J genes are TRBV7-2 and TRBJ2-1; the match to TRBD1 covers 9 bases. Germline CDR1 and CDR2: SGHTA and FQGNSA. The CDR3 is 11 amino acids. V gave up 5 bases and J gave up 15 bases; unmatched junction bases: 5. CDR3 region: CASSRTGVRFF. The CDR3 nucleotides read TGTGCCAGCAGCCGGACAGGGGTACGGTTCTTC.

The gene calls are TRBV10-1 and TRBJ2-3; D might be TRBD2 (6 bases). Germline V gene lookup returns CDR1 WNHNN and CDR2 SYGVQD (reference sequence). The CDR3 covers 13 residues. V lost 5 bases, J lost 7 bases, and 13 bases lay in between. DNA of the CDR3: TGCGCCAGCAGTACGGGGGTTGTGAATACGCAGTATTTT. It yields the protein CASSTGVVNTQYF.

The chain joins TRBV28 to TRBJ2-1; D may match TRBD1 or TRBD2 (5 bases each). Trimming took 6 bases from V and 8 from J, leaving 11 bases between them. Germline CDR1 MDHEN, CDR2 SYDVKM. The CDR3 totals 12 residues. As DNA, the CDR3 is TGTGCCAGCAGCTCTAGCAGGGATGAGCAGTTCTTC. As protein: CASSSSRDEQFF.

This clonotype has only a few counts. The J gene is TRBJ2-1, the V gene TRBV27, with 9 bases identical to TRBD2. There are 15 residues in the CDR3. V was clipped by 7 bases and J by 9 bases; unmatched bases: 13. The germline V gene encodes CDR1 MNHEY and CDR2 SMNVEV (reference sequence). The CDR3 here is CASTRAGGPFGEQFF. DNA for the CDR3: TGTGCCAGCACCCGGGCGGGAGGGCCTTTCGGTGAGCAGTTCTTC.

Of note for this clonotype: One end of the junction varies from germline; a read error may be responsible. The chain recombines TRBV6-1 with TRBJ2-3; the D is unclear. There are 14 residues in the CDR3. Germline CDR1 reads MNHNS; CDR2 reads SASEGT. The CDR3 DNA reads TGTGCCAGCAGCCTAACCCTCACAGTGGATAAGCAGTATTTT. This encodes CASSLTLTVDKQYF.

J is TRBJ2-4 and V is TRBV28; 8 bases line up with TRBD2. From germline, CDR1 is MDHEN and CDR2 SYDVKM. This CDR3 has 14 amino acids. V dropped 3 bases and J dropped 6; count of bases not matched to a gene: 4. The CDR3 sequence is CASSFPGGGNIQYF. The CDR3 region has the DNA TGTGCCAGCAGTTTTCCGGGGGGGGGAAACATTCAGTACTTC.

This chain uses TRBV11-3 with TRBJ2-7; D is unclear. This CDR3 is built from 12 residues. Trimming removed 5 bases at V and 7 bases at J, with 12 bases between. Germline V lookup: CDR1 SGHNT, CDR2 YENEEA. The CDR3 DNA reads TGTGCCAGCAGCCATGGATTTGGGGAGCAGTACTTC. Protein product: CASSHGFGEQYF.

This chain connects TRBV7-9 to TRBJ1-1, with a tentative D call TRBD1 (5 bases). V was clipped by 3 bases and J by 1 base, with 12 bases between them. The CDR3 sequence is 15 residues long. In germline, CDR1 is SEHNR, CDR2 FQNEAQ (reference sequence). The CDR3 is CASSFQGHRNTEAFF. In nucleotides, the CDR3 is TGTGCCAGCAGCTTCCAGGGCCACCGGAACACTGAAGCTTTCTTT.

At least ten counts were recorded for this clonotype. This chain links TRBV7-8 with TRBJ2-6; D remains unclear. V gave up 2 bases and J gave up 4 bases, with 6 bases separating them. This CDR3 is built from 14 residues. Germline CDR1 and CDR2: SGHVS and FQNEAQ. The CDR3 is CASSLFVGANVLTF. DNA for the CDR3: TGTGCCAGCAGCTTATTTGTCGGGGCCAACGTCCTGACTTTC.

This clonotype was picked up a small number of times. J is TRBJ2-4 and V is TRBV20-1; maybe TRBD2 (6 bases). The V gene lost 6 bases and the J gene lost 1 base, with 13 bases spanning the gap. The germline gives CDR1 DFQATT, CDR2 SNEGSKA (reference sequence). The CDR3 runs 14 residues. CDR3 sequence: CSAFGRGAKNIQYF. The CDR3 coding sequence is TGCAGTGCCTTCGGGAGAGGGGCCAAAAACATTCAGTACTTC.

The V and J genes are TRBV5-6 and TRBJ2-7; TRBD1 aligns across 8 bases. CDR1 is SGHDT, CDR2 YYEEEE, per germline. Trimming at V came to 3 bases and at J to 4 bases, leaving 6 bases not matched to a gene. The CDR3 contains 14 residues. In DNA form, the CDR3 reads TGTGCCAGCAGCTACTCAGGGGGCCTGTACGAGCAGTACTTC. It specifies CASSYSGGLYEQYF.

This clonotype was counted between two and nine times. V gene TRBV5-1 combines with J gene TRBJ2-5, with a tentative D call TRBD1 (6 bases). The germline V gene encodes CDR1 SGHRS and CDR2 YFSETQ. This CDR3 contains 15 residues. Trimming took off 0 bases at V and 0 bases at J, with 9 bases between the two ends. The CDR3 region is CASSLGRGYQETQYF. CDR3 DNA: TGCGCCAGCAGCTTGGGCAGGGGATACCAAGAGACCCAGTACTTC.

The sample holds a few counts of this clonotype. The genes are TRBV20-1 and TRBJ2-7; 15 positions agree with TRBD2. CDR1 and CDR2 from the germline V gene are DFQATT and SNEGSKA (reference sequence). The CDR3 consists of 14 residues. J was trimmed by 9 bases and V by 6 bases; bases with no gene match: 9. The CDR3 DNA follows: TGCAGTGCCCGAAGGACTAGCGGGAGGGATCGGCAGTACTTC. Translated: CSARRTSGRDRQYF.

The V and J genes are TRBV3-1 and TRBJ2-7, with D tentatively TRBD1 or TRBD2 (5 bases each). The ends were cut back, 4 bases at V and 5 bases at J, with 15 bases in the middle. The CDR3 runs to 14 residues. Germline V lookup: CDR1 LGHDT, CDR2 YNNKEL (reference sequence). The CDR3 bases are TGTGCCAGCAGCCCCGGGACCGGACAAAACGAGCAGTACTTC. As protein: CASSPGTGQNEQYF.

This clonotype was detected a few times. V and J are TRBV3-1 and TRBJ2-1; tentatively, D is TRBD1 or TRBD2 (5 bases each). The ends were cut back, 4 bases at V and 0 bases at J, with 10 bases in the middle. The CDR3 is 15 residues long. CDR1 and CDR2 (germline): LGHDT, YNNKEL (reference sequence). The CDR3 sequence: CASSRDHSSYNEQFF. The DNA of the CDR3 is TGTGCCAGCAGCCGGGACCATAGCTCCTACAATGAGCAGTTCTTC.

This clonotype was counted at least ten times. The chain recombines TRBV20-1 with TRBJ2-7; TRBD2 matches at 7 bases. Trimming removed 3 bases from V and 0 bases from J; junction bases left unmatched: 5. The CDR3 is 14 residues long. Looked up from germline, CDR1 is DFQATT and CDR2 is SNEGSKA (reference sequence). The CDR3 DNA follows: TGCAGTGCTAGGGGCGGGAGCAGCTCCTACGAGCAGTACTTC. Translated, it gives CSARGGSSSYEQYF.

Of note for this clonotype: One junction end does not reproduce the germline sequence, and a read error may be involved. The V call is TRBV10-3, the J call TRBJ2-1, with D possibly being TRBD2 (7 bases). This CDR3 contains 18 residues. Germline V lookup: CDR1 ENHRY, CDR2 SYGVKD. The CDR3 DNA reads as TGTGCCTTCAGTTTAGTGATTCGAGGGGGAGGGTCCCACAATGAGCAGTTCTTC. Translated: CAFSLVIRGGGSHNEQFF.

The chain links TRBV2 to TRBJ2-1; TRBD2 matches 8 bases. This CDR3 region has 18 residues. The junction had 27 bases not matched to a gene; V was cut back by 11 bases and J by 9 bases. The germline CDR1 and CDR2 sequences are SNHLY and FYNNEI. The CDR3 DNA is TGTGCCTTCAGCCCCCTACTTTTAGCGGGAATTTCCCGGTTTGAGCAGTTCTTC. Translating it yields CAFSPLLLAGISRFEQFF.

This clonotype was counted between two and nine times. V gene TRBV7-2 combines with J gene TRBJ2-7; possible D gene TRBD1, 5 bases. This CDR3 is 13 amino acids long. The V end lost 2 bases, the J end lost 6 bases, and 11 bases lay between the germline ends. CDR1 is SGHTA, CDR2 FQGNSA, per germline. The CDR3 here is CASSLWQGGEQYF. For the CDR3, the DNA is TGTGCCAGCAGCTTATGGCAGGGCGGCGAGCAGTACTTC.